A single sample is the source of the 8 T cell receptor beta chains below, sequenced in a study of cytomegalovirus exposure and HLA in healthy donors. The PCR employed 60 Vbeta primers together with 13 Jbeta primers. Sequencing was performed with immunoSEQ multiplex PCR; in TCRdb, only in-frame clones are kept and a portion is missing. The top ten hold approximately 2% of the sample, which has some 200,000 clones, around 80% seen once. The sample was PBMCs. The receptors were gathered from a young woman in good health and CMV-seropositive.

This chain links TRBV10-2 with TRBJ2-2; 10 bases match TRBD1. Per germline, CDR1 WSHSY and CDR2 SAAADI. The ends lost 6 bases at V and 2 bases at J; junction bases unmatched: 6. The CDR3 covers 16 residues. As DNA, the CDR3 is TGCGCCAGCAGGAGCCGGACAGGGGGTAACACCGGGGAGCTGTTTTTT. Translation: CASRSRTGGNTGELFF.

The V gene is TRBV5-6, the J gene TRBJ2-7; possibly TRBD2 for D (5 bases). Germline assignment: CDR1 SGHDT and CDR2 YYEEEE. Trimming shortened V by 0 bases and J by 3 bases, and 13 bases separated the two germline ends. The CDR3 spans 15 residues. CDR3 amino acids: CASSLGLAVSYEQYF. For the CDR3, the DNA is TGTGCCAGCAGCTTGGGTCTAGCTGTCAGCTACGAGCAGTACTTC.

This clone was observed a handful of times. The conserved phenylalanine or tryptophan normally closing the CDR3 is absent here, so this likely arose from a read error. The DNA is omitted, as the CDR3 cannot be located on it reliably, and the CDR3 follows TCRdb's listing. The chain joins TRBV6-7 to TRBJ1-1; TRBD1 is the table's D call, not checked against the DNA. TRBV6-7 qualifies as an ORF whose function is uncertain. The CDR3 totals 9 residues, both ends included. CDR3 sequence: CASRPTRSL.

The V call is TRBV19, the J call TRBJ1-1; a weak D match, TRBD1 (5 bases). The CDR3 totals 15 residues. Trimming removed 5 bases from V and 0 bases from J, with 13 bases in between. Germline CDR1 and CDR2: LNHDA and SQIVND (reference sequence). The CDR3 DNA follows: TGTGCCAGTAGTTACGAACAGGCGCTGAACACTGAAGCTTTCTTT. This codes for CASSYEQALNTEAFF.

This clone was picked up a small number of times. The V gene is TRBV5-1, the J gene TRBJ1-2, with D possibly matching TRBD1 (5 bases). This CDR3 contains 16 residues. The V and J ends lost 6 bases and 8 bases respectively, with 26 bases between them. Per the germline V gene, CDR1 is SGHRS and CDR2 is YFSETQ. CDR3 protein: CASTESIGAEGLGYTF. CDR3 DNA sequence: TGCGCCAGCACTGAATCTATTGGGGCGGAGGGCCTAGGCTACACCTTC.

The table lists this clone with a few counts. The chain couples TRBV4-1 to TRBJ2-5; 8 bases are a match to TRBD2. The V gene end was trimmed by 6 bases and the J gene end by 7 bases; junction bases not matched to a gene: 7. Germline-derived CDR1 and CDR2 are MGHRA and YSYEKL. The CDR3 is 13 residues long. The CDR3: CASREAGAGTQYF. DNA of the CDR3: TGCGCCAGCAGGGAAGCGGGGGCGGGGACCCAGTACTTC.

The count of this clone is one. The rearrangement links TRBV28 to TRBJ1-5, with TRBD1 matching over 8 bases. CDR3 length: 14 amino acids. The germline CDR1 and CDR2 sequences are MDHEN and SYDVKM. The V gene end was trimmed by 8 bases and the J gene end by 4 bases; junction bases not matched to a gene: 7. CDR3 nucleotide sequence: TGTGCCAGCTTTGGACAGGGTCGAAATCAGCCCCAGCATTTT. Translation: CASFGQGRNQPQHF. The entire variable domain, with the rest obtained from reference TRBV28 and TRBJ1-5, is as follows: DVKVTQSSRYLVKRTGEKVFLECVQDMDHENMFWYRQDPGLGLRLIYFSYDVKMKEKGDIPEGYSVSREKKERFSLILESASTNQTSMYLCASFGQGRNQPQHFGDGTRLSIL.

V and J are TRBV5-1 and TRBJ1-1, with 9 bases identical to TRBD1. Trimming at V came to 0 bases and at J to 5 bases, leaving 2 bases not matched to a gene. The CDR3 is made up of 14 amino acids. Germline V gives CDR1 SGHRS, CDR2 YFSETQ. The chain's CDR3 is CASSLDRGHTEAFF. For the CDR3, the DNA is TGCGCCAGCAGCTTGGACAGGGGGCATACTGAAGCTTTCTTT.